This paragraph covers one TCR beta chain sequence. Its cognate antigen is unknown. Germline-derived CDR1 and CDR2 are MNHEY and SMNVEV (reference sequence). The V gene lost 8 bases and the J gene lost 1 base, with 11 bases spanning the gap. The CDR3 is 14 amino acids. This specimen belongs to a study of OX40 agonist ivuxolimab in advanced cancers. Turning to the study itself: Patients received intravenous ivuxolimab every 2 weeks at 0.01 to 10 mg/kg.

General study findings and limits: In the 0.1 to 3.0 mg/kg range, CD4+ and CD8+ blood T cells had expanded clonally by week 6.

Using immunoSEQ multiplex PCR, the repertoire was profiled, and TCRdb retains in-frame clones only, with some absent. Of more than 50,000 clones in the sample, about 83% were seen once. This sequence was found in an adult with an advanced solid tumor such as melanoma, head and neck, liver or kidney cancer. This sequence joins TRBV27 and TRBJ2-2; D gene ambiguous. Here the sequenced sample was CD4+ or CD8+ T cells sorted from blood, taken in a trial of the OX40 agonist ivuxolimab. The CDR3 here is CASQRLWNTGELFF. CDR3 coding DNA: TGTGCCAGCCAAAGGTTGTGGAACACCGGGGAGCTGTTTTTT.